This TCR beta chain was recovered during a study of Siglec-9 on CD8 T cells in melanoma (dated by TCRdb to between 2018 and 2021). Concerning the study at large: Siglec-9 expression on CD8+ T cells and the role of Siglec-9 in regulating T cells in the melanoma tumor microenvironment were investigated in the study. The paper as a whole reports these results and caveats: According to the reported findings, Siglec-9 marked and regulated a subset of effector memory CD8+ T cells that seemed to build up inside melanoma tumors.

The count of this clone is one. The target of this receptor is not known. No qualities accompany the bases; no much larger clone lies one base away. Receptor libraries were prepared by the immunoSEQ multiplex PCR assay. TCRdb re-hosts the immuneACCESS table, in-frame sequences only. Its copies lack some clones; in the studies checked, an unresolved V gene accounts for under half of them, and the cause for the rest is not known. The sample table holds tens of thousands of clones, of which 75% to 85% were seen once. The ten largest clones capture nearly 6% of the sample. CDR1 MNHEY and CDR2 SMNVEV are derived from the germline V gene (reference sequence). Including the terminal cysteine and phenylalanine, the CDR3 comprises 16 residues. Just the 48-base CDR3 DNA is kept, in frame starting at base 1. V sheds 1 base and J sheds 4 bases, leaving 13 bases between their ends.

The source material was Siglec-9- CD8+ T cells sorted from blood. The cell subset or site label for this specimen denotes: CD8 T cells lacking Siglec-9. This clonotype was obtained from a human donor in good health. In this chain, TRBV27 is recombined with TRBJ2-2; D gene: possibly TRBD1, on 5 matching bases. The DNA is TGTGCCAGCAGTTTATATCCCCAGGGTACCACCGGGGAGCTGTTTTTT. Translated, this gives CASSLYPQGTTGELFF.